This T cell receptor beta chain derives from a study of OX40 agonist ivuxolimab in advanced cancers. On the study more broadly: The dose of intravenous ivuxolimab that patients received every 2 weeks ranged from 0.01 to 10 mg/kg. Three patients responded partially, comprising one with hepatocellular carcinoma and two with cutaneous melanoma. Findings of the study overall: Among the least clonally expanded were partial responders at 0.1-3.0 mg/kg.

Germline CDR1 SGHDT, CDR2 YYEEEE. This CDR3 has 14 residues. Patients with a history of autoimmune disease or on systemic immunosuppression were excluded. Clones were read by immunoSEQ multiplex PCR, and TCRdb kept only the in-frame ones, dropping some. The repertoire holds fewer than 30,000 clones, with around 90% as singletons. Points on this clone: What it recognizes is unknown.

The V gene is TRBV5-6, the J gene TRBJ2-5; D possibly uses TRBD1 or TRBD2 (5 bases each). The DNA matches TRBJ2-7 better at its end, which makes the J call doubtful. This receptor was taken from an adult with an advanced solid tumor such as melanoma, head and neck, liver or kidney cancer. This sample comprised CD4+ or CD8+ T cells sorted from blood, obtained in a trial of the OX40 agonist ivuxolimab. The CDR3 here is CASSLWGSTYEQYF. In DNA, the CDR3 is TGTGCCAGCAGCTTATGGGGGTCGACCTACGAGCAGTACTTC.